This T cell receptor (beta chain) was documented in a study of blood T cells in healthy people across ages. This CDR3 contains 14 residues. Germline lookup yields CDR1 LNHNV and CDR2 YYDKDF (reference sequence). The V gene end was trimmed by 5 bases and the J gene end by 6 bases; junction bases not matched to a gene: 7. Healthy individuals of Caucasian origin from Russia, aged about 6 to 100, served as donors. Every donor gave approximately 10 milliliters of peripheral blood. Isolating PBMCs gave at least 6 million of these cells per sample. This clonotype has a count of ten or more. The target antigen is unknown. Whole-study findings and limits: A greater number of naive CD4+ cells and higher diversity distinguished long-lived donors from aged donors.

It was with a sample-barcoded 5' primer and a J-beta primer mix that a second PCR of roughly 7 to 12 cycles was run. Via MiXCR, TCRdb re-called the 5' RACE reads, giving one row per CDR3 protein. The data contain roughly 680,000 distinct CDR3 sequences, about 51% of them seen just once; the ten biggest clones take up roughly 13%. The gene calls are TRBV15 and TRBJ2-3; TRBD2 agrees at 8 bases. Specimen: blood. The origin of this receptor is a woman of 80 years or more in good health. The CDR3 sequence: CATSVGTRADTQYF. DNA for the CDR3: TGTGCCACCAGCGTAGGGACTAGGGCGGATACGCAGTATTTT.